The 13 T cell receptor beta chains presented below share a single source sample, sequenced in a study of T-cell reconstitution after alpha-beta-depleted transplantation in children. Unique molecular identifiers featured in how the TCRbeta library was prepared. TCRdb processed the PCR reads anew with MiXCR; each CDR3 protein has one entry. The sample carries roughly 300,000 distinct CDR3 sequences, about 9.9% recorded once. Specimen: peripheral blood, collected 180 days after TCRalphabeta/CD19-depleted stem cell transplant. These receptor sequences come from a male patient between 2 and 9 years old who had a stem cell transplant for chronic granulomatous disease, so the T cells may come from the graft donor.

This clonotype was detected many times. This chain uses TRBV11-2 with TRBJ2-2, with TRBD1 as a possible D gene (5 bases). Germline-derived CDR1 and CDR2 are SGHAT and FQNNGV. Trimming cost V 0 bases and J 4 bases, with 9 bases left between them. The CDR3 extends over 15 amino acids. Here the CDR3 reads CASSLDGRVTGELFF. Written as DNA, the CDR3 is TGTGCCAGCAGCTTAGATGGCAGGGTCACCGGGGAGCTGTTTTTT.

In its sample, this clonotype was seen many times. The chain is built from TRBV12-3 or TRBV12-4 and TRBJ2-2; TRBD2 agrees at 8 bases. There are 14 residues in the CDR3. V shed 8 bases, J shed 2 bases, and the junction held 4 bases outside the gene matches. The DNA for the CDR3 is TGTGCCAGCGCTCGGGGGGGAAACACCGGGGAGCTGTTTTTT. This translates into CASARGGNTGELFF.

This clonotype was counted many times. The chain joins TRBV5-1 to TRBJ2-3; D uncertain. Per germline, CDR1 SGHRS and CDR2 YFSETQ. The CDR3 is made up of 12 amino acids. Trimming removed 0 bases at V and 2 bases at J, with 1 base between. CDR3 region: CASSLDTDTQYF. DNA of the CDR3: TGCGCCAGCAGCTTGGACACAGATACGCAGTATTTT.

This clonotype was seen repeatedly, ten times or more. The CDR3 protein is CASSPQGPLNSPLHF. CDR3 DNA sequence: TGTGCCAGCAGCCCACAGGGACCTCTGAATTCACCCCTCCACTTT. This sequence joins TRBV28 and TRBJ1-6, with D perhaps TRBD1 (6 bases). The CDR3 has 15 residues. V was shortened by 6 bases and J by 7 bases, with 16 bases between the two germline ends. The germline CDR1 and CDR2 sequences are MDHEN and SYDVKM.

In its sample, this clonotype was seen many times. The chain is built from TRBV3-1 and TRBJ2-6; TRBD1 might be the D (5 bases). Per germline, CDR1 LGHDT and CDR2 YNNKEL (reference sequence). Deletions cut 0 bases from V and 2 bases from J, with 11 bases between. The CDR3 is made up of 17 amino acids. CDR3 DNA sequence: TGTGCCAGCAGCCAAGATTTCACCAGGGCTGGGGCCAACGTCCTGACTTTC. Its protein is CASSQDFTRAGANVLTF. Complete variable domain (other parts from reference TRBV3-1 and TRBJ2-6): DTAVSQTPKYLVTQMGNDKSIKCEQNLGHDTMYWYKQDSKKFLKIMFSYNNKELIINETVPNRFSPKSPDKAHLNLHINSLELGDSAVYFCASSQDFTRAGANVLTFGAGSRLTVL.

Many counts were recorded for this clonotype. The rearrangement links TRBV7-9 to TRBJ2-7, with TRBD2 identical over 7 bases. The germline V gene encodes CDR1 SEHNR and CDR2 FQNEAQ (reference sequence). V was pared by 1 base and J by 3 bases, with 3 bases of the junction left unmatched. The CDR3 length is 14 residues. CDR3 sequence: CASSLVGLDYEQYF. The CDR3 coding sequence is TGTGCCAGCAGCTTAGTTGGACTAGACTACGAGCAGTACTTC.

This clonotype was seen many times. CDR3 coding DNA: TGCGCCAGCAGCTTGCAGGCCGGCCAAGAGACCCAGTACTTC. It codes for CASSLQAGQETQYF. The V gene is TRBV5-1, the J gene TRBJ2-5; D uncertain. Trimming removed 1 base from V and 1 base from J, with 8 bases in between. The CDR3 is made up of 14 amino acids. Germline V gene sequence: CDR1 SGHRS, CDR2 YFSETQ.

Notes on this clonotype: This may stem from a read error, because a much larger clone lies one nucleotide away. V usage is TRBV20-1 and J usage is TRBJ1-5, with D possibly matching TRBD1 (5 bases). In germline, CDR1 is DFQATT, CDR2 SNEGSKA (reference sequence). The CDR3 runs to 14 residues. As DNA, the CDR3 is TGCGGTGCTAGCACCCAACGGGGGGGTGAGCCCCAGCATTTT. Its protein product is CGASTQRGGEPQHF.

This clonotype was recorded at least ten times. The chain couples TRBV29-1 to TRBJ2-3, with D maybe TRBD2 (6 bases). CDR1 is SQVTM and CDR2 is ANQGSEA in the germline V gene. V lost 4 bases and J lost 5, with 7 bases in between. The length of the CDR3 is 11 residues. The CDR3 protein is CSVGGEDTQYF. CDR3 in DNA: TGCAGCGTTGGGGGGGAAGATACGCAGTATTTT.

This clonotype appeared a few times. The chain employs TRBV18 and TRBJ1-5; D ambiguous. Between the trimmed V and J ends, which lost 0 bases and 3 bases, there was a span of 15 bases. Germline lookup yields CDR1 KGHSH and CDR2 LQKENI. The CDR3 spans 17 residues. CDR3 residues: CASSPPVTEVINQPQHF. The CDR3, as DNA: TGTGCCAGCTCACCACCGGTAACAGAGGTCATCAATCAGCCCCAGCATTTT. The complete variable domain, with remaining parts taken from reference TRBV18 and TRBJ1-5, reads NAGVMQNPRHLVRRRGQEARLRCSPMKGHSHVYWYRQLPEEGLKFMVYLQKENIIDESGMPKERFSAEFPKEGPSILRIQQVVRGDSAAYFCASSPPVTEVINQPQHFGDGTRLSIL.

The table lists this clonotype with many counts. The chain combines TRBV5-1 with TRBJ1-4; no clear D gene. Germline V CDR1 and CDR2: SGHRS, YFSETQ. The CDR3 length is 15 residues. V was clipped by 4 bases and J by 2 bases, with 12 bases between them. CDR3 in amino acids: CASSTQPATNEKLFF. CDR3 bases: TGCGCCAGCAGCACCCAACCAGCGACTAATGAAAAACTGTTTTTT.

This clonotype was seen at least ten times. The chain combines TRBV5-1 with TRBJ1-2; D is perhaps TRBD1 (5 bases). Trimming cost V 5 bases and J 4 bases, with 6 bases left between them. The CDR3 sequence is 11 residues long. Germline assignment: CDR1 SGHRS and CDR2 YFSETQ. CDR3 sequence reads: CASSGAYGYTF. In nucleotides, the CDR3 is TGCGCCAGCAGTGGGGCCTATGGCTACACCTTC.

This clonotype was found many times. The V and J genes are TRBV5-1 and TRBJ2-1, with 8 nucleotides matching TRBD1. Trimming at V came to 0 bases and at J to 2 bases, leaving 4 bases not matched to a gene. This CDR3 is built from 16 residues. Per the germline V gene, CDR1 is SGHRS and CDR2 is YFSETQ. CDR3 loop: CASSLGGTGAYNEQFF. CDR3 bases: TGCGCCAGCAGCTTGGGCGGGACAGGAGCCTACAATGAGCAGTTCTTC.